This T cell receptor (beta chain) originates from a study of T cells in Graves' hyperthyroidism and ophthalmopathy. Across the whole study: The initial diagnosis was the point when peripheral blood was collected, ahead of any treatment. Broader study findings: Most expanded thyroid clonotypes above 0.001 also appeared in blood.

Regarding this clonotype: Its antigen remains unidentified.

Amplification of TCR beta CDR3 regions was performed using RNA transcripts as template. HTBI primers were used for first-round RT-PCR of the TCR CDR3. One entry per CDR3 protein, called by TCRdb with MiXCR from the multiplex PCR reads. The repertoire has nearly 600,000 distinct CDR3 sequences, 12% to 15% of them found once; the top ten carry over 6%. A NOSPECS grade of at least 4, a Clinical Activity Score of at least 3 and duration under 3 months were recorded in ophthalmopathy patients. Those patients with uncontrolled infection, other autoimmune disease, pregnancy or lactation were excluded. Germline V gene data show CDR1 as LNHDA and CDR2 as SQIVND (reference sequence). V gave up 7 bases and J gave up 0 bases, with 10 bases separating them. The CDR3 length is 14 residues.

The chain uses TRBV19 and TRBJ1-3, with D tentatively TRBD1 (6 bases). Sequences were obtained from blood. This clonotype was obtained from a woman between 18 and 30 years old with Graves' ophthalmopathy. This chain's CDR3 is CASKGQISGNTIYF. Written as DNA, the CDR3 is TGTGCCAGTAAAGGACAGATCTCTGGAAACACCATATATTTT.